This entry features one T cell receptor beta chain sequence. This entry belongs to a study of blood T cell repertoires in COVID-19. Study information: Sites across the United States, Italy and Spain contributed samples from acute and convalescent COVID-19. PBMCs, B-cell-depleted T cells, or T cells provided the cDNA or gDNA that made up the material.

In the authors' methods: Reference gene primer amplification gave estimated nucleated cell counts. The repertoire was sequenced with immunoSEQ multiplex PCR; TCRdb's copy has only in-frame clones and lacks some. V, J and clone size are those of that table, while D and trimming were read from the DNA. The top ten clones hold roughly 6% of a sample with 60,000 to 75,000 clones, around 83% of them seen once. The receptor was isolated from a human donor in a cohort sampled during active COVID-19. The material sequenced was peripheral blood.

The chain's CDR3 is CASSLAQGRSYGYTF. CDR3 DNA: TGTGCCAGCAGCTTGGCACAGGGAAGATCCTATGGCTACACCTTC. The J gene is TRBJ1-2, the V gene TRBV5-4; maybe TRBD1 (6 bases). This CDR3 region has 15 residues. The germline V gene encodes CDR1 SGHNT and CDR2 YYREEE (reference sequence). The V end was cut by 0 bases, the J end by 4 bases, with 13 bases between.